Reported below is one TCR beta chain. As yet, its antigen is unknown. The use of a sample-barcoded 5' primer and a J-beta primer mix characterized a second PCR of roughly 7 to 11 cycles. Via MiXCR, TCRdb re-called the 5' RACE reads, giving one row per CDR3 protein. This table has about 1.8 million distinct CDR3 sequences, about 49% appearing once. These data originate in a study of blood T cells in healthy people across ages. Study conclusions and caveats: With age, beta diversity per million T cells declined roughly linearly, significantly by 30 to 50.

The sequencing input was blood. The sequence was collected from a woman in her thirties or forties in good health.

CDR3 bases: TGTGCCAGCAGTTACTTCCAGGCCCTATCCTACGAGCAGTACTTC. It codes for CASSYFQALSYEQYF. The V and J genes are TRBV6-6 and TRBJ2-7; D remains unclear. Germline V CDR1 and CDR2: MNHNY, SVGAGI (reference sequence). The germline V and J ends were trimmed by 1 base and 1 base, with 11 bases remaining between them. This CDR3 comprises 15 residues.